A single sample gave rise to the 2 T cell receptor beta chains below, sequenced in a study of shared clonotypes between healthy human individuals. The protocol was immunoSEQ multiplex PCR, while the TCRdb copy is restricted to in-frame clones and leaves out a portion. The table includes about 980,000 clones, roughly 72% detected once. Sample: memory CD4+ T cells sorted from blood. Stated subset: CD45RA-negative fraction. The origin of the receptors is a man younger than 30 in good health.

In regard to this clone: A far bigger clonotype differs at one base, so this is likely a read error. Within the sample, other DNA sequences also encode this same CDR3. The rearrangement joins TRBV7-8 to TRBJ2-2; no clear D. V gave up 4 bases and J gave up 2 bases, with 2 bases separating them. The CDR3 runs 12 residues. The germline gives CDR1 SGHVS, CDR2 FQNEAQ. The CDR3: CASSSNTGELFF. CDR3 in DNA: TGTGCCAGCAGCTCCAACACCGGGGAGCTGTTTTTT. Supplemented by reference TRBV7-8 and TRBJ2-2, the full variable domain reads GAGVSQSPRYKVAKRGQDVALRCDPISGHVSLFWYQQALGQGPEFLTYFQNEAQLDKSGLPSDRFFAERPEGSVSTLKIQRTQQEDSAVYLCASSSNTGELFFGEGSRLTVL.

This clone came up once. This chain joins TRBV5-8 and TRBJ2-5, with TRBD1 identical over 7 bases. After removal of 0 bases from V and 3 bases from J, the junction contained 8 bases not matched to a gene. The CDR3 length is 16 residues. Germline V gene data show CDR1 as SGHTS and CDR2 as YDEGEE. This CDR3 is CASSLGGRGSKETQYF. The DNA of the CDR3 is TGTGCCAGCAGCTTGGGAGGCAGGGGGAGCAAAGAGACCCAGTACTTC.